Given below is one TCR beta chain in context. This sample is part of a study of blood T cell repertoires in COVID-19. This CDR3 region has 13 residues. J gave up 7 bases and V 7 bases, and 3 bases lay outside the gene matches. Germline lookup yields CDR1 KGHDR and CDR2 SFDVKD. The method was immunoSEQ multiplex PCR; TCRdb's version includes in-frame clones alone and lacks a portion of them. The top ten clones hold about a sixth of a sample with about 200,000 clones, nearly 90% of them seen once. This clonotype was sampled from a man aged 45-60 years with COVID-19, enrolled during active disease. The sequenced sample consisted of peripheral blood. V and J are TRBV24-1 and TRBJ2-2; TRBD2 agrees at 9 bases. In DNA, the CDR3 is TGTGCCACCAGGGCTAGCGGGATCGGGGAGCTGTTTTTT. It encodes CATRASGIGELFF.